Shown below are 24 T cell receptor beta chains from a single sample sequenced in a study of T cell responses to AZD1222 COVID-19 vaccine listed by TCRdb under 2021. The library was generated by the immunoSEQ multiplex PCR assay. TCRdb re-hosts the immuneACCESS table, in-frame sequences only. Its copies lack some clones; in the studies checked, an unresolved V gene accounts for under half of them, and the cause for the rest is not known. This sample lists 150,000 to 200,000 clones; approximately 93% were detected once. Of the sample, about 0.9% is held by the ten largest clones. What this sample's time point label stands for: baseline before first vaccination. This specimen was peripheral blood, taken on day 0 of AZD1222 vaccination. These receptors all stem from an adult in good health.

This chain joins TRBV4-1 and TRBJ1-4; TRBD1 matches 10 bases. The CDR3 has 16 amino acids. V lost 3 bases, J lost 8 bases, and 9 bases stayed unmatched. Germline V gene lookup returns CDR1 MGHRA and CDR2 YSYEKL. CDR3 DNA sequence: TGCGCCAGCAGCCAGGGGGGGACAGGGGACTTAGAAAAACTGTTTTTT. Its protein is CASSQGGTGDLEKLFF.

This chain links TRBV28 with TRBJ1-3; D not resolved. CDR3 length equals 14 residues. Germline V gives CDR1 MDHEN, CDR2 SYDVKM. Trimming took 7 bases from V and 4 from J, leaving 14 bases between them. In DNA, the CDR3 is TGTGCCAGCACCTCGCCGGGGTCCGGAAACACCATATATTTT. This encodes CASTSPGSGNTIYF.

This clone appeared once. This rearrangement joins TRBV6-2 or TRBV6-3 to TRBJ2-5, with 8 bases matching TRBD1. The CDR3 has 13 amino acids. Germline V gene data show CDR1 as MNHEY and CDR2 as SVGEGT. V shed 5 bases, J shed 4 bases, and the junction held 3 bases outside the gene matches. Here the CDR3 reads CASSTTGGETQYF. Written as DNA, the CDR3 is TGTGCCAGCAGTACTACAGGGGGAGAGACCCAGTACTTC.

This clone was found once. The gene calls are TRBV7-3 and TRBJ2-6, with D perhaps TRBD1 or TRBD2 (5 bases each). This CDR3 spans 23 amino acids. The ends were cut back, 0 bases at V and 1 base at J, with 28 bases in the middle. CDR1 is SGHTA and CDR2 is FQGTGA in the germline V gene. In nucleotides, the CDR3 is TGTGCCAGCAGCTTAACGAAGAGGGGTTTGATATCTCCCGGAGAATCTGGGGCCAACGTCCTGACTTTC. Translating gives CASSLTKRGLISPGESGANVLTF.

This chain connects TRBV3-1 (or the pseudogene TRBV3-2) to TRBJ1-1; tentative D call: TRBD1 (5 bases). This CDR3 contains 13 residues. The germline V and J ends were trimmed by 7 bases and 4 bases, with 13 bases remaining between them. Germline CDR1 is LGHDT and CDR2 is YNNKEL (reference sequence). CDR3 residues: CASTRGEITEAFF. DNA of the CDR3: TGTGCCAGCACTAGGGGAGAAATCACTGAAGCTTTCTTT.

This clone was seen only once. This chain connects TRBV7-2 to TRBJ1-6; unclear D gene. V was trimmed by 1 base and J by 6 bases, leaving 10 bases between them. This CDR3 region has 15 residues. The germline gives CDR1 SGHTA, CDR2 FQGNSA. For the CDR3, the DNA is TGTGCCAGCAGCTTAGTAGGAACGAGTAATTCACCCCTCCACTTT. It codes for CASSLVGTSNSPLHF.

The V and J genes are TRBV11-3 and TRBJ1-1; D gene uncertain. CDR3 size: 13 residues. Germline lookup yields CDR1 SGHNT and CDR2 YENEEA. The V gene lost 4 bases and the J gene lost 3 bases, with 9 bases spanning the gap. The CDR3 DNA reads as TGTGCCAGCAGCTCGACTTCCTACACTGAAGCTTTCTTT. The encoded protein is CASSSTSYTEAFF.

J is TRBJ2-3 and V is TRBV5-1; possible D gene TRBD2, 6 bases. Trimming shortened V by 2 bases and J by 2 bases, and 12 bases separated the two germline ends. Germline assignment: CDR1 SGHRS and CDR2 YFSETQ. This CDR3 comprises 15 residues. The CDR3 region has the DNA TGCGCCAGCAGCTTCCAGCGGGCGACCACAGATACGCAGTATTTT. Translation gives CASSFQRATTDTQYF.

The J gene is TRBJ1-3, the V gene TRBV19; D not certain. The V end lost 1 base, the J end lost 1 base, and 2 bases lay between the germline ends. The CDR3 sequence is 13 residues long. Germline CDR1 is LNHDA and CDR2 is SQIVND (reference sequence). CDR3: CASSIGSGNTIYF. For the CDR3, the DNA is TGTGCCAGTAGTATAGGGTCTGGAAACACCATATATTTT.

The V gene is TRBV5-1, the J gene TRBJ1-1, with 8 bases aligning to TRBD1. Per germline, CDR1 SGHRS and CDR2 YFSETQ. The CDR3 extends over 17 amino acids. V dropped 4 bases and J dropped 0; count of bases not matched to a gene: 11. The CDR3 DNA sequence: TGCGCCAGCAGCGGAGGTTACCGGGACAGGATGAACACTGAAGCTTTCTTT. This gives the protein CASSGGYRDRMNTEAFF.

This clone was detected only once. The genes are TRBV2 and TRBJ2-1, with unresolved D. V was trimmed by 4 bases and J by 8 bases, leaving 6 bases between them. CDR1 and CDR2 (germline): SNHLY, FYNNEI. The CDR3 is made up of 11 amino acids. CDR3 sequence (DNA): TGTGCCAGCAGTGCATCAGATGAGCAGTTCTTC. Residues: CASSASDEQFF.

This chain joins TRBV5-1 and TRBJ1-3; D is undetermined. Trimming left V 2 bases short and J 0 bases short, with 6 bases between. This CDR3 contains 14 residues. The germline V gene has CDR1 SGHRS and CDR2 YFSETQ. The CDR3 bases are TGCGCCAGCAGCTTAACAAACTCTGGAAACACCATATATTTT. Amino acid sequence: CASSLTNSGNTIYF.

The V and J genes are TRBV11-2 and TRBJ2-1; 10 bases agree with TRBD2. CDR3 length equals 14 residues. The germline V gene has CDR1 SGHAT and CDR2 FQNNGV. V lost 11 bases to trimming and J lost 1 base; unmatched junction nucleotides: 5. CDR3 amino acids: CALSGGGSYNEQFF. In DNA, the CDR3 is TGTGCCCTCAGCGGGGGGGGATCCTACAATGAGCAGTTCTTC.

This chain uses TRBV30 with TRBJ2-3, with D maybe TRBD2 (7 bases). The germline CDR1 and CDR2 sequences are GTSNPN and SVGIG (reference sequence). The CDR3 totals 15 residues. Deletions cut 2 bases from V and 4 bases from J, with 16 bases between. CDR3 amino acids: CAWSLFRGGADTQYF. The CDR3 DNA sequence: TGTGCCTGGAGTCTTTTTAGGGGGGGTGCAGATACGCAGTATTTT.

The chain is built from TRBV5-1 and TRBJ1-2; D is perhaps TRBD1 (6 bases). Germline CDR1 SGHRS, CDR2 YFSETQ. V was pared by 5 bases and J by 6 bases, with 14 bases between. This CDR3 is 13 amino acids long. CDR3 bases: TGCGCCAGCAGGCAGGGGCAGATGAATGGCTACACCTTC. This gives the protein CASRQGQMNGYTF.

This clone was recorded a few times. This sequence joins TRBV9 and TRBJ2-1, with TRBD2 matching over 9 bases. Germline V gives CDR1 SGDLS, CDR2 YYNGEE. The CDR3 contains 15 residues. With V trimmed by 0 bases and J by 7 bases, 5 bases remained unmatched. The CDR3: CASSVGRGGRNEQFF. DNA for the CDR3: TGTGCCAGCAGCGTAGGGCGGGGGGGCAGGAATGAGCAGTTCTTC.

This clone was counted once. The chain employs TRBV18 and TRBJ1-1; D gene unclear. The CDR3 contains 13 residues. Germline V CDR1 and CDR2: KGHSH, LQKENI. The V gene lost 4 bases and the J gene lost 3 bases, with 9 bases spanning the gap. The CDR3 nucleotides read TGTGCCAGCTCACGTCCCGAAGACACTGAAGCTTTCTTT. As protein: CASSRPEDTEAFF.

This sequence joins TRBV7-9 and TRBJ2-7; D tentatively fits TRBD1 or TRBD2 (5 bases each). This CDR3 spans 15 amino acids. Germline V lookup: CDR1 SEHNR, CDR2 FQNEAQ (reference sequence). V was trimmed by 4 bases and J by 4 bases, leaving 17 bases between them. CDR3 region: CASSSPGTFFYEQYF. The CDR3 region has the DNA TGTGCCAGCAGCTCCCCCGGGACCTTTTTTTACGAGCAGTACTTC.

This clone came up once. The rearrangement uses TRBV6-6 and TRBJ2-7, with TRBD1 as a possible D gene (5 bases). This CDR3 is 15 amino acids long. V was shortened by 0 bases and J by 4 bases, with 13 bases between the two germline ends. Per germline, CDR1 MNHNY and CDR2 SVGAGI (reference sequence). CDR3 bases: TGTGCCAGCAGTTACTCAAGGGGTCGTTCTTACGAGCAGTACTTC. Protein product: CASSYSRGRSYEQYF.

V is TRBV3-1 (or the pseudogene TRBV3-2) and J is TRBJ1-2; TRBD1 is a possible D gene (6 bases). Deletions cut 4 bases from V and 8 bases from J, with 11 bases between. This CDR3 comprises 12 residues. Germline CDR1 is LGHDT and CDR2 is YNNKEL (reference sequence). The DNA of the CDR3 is TGTGCCAGCAGCCTCCCCGGGGGCGGCTACACCTTC. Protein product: CASSLPGGGYTF.

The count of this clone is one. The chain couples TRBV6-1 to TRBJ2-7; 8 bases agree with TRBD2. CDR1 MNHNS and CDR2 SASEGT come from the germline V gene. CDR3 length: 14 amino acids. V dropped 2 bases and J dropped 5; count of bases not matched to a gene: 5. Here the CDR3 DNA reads TGTGCCAGCAGTGAACGGGGGGGCCCCAACGAGCAGTACTTC. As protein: CASSERGGPNEQYF.

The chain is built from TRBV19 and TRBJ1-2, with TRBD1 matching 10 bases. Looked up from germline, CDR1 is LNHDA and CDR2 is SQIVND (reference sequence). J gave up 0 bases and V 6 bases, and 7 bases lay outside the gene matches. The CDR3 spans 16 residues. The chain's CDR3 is CASSRTGTGANYGYTF. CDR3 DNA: TGTGCCAGTAGCCGAACTGGGACAGGGGCTAACTATGGCTACACCTTC. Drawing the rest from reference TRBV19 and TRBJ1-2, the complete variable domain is DGGITQSPKYLFRKEGQNVTLSCEQNLNHDAMYWYRQDPGQGLRLIYYSQIVNDFQKGDIAEGYSVSREKKESFPLTVTSAQKNPTAFYLCASSRTGTGANYGYTFGSGTRLTVV.

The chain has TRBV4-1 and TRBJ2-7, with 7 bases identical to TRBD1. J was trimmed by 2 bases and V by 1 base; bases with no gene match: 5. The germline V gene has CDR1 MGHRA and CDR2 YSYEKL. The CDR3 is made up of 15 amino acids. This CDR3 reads CASSQGQGKAYEQYF. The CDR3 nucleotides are TGCGCCAGCAGCCAAGGACAGGGCAAAGCCTACGAGCAGTACTTC.

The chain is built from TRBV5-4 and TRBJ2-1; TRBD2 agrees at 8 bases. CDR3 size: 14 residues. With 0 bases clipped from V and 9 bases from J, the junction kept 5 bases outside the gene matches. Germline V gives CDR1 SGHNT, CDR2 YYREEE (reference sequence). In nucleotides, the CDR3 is TGTGCCAGCAGCTTGGGTAGCGGGGTAGGTGAGCAGTTCTTC. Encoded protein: CASSLGSGVGEQFF.